These 29 T cell receptor beta chains originate from one sample sequenced in a study of blood T cells in healthy people across ages. Sample-barcoded 5' priming and a J-beta primer mix drove a second PCR of about 6 to 11 cycles. Each CDR3 protein is one row after TCRdb ran MiXCR on the 5' RACE reads. The sample consists of around 1.7 million distinct CDR3 sequences, about 28% of them appearing once. What was sequenced was blood. These receptors all stem from a woman aged 25 to 45 in good health.

This rearrangement joins TRBV19 to TRBJ1-5; no clear D. Germline V gene sequence: CDR1 LNHDA, CDR2 SQIVND (reference sequence). This CDR3 is built from 12 residues. With 3 bases removed from V and 4 bases from J, the gap between germline ends came to 4 bases. For the CDR3, the DNA is TGTGCCAGTAGTATGTCTAATCAGCCCCAGCATTTT. Translating it yields CASSMSNQPQHF.

The genes are TRBV12-3 or TRBV12-4 and TRBJ1-5; no firm D call. Trimming left V 7 bases short and J 7 bases short, with 11 bases between. There are 12 residues in the CDR3. The CDR3 DNA reads as TGTGCCAGCACTGACGACGGGCAGCCCCAGCATTTT. Protein: CASTDDGQPQHF.

This clonotype has a handful of counts. The chain couples TRBV5-1 to TRBJ2-7; 11 nucleotides agree with TRBD1. With V trimmed by 4 bases and J by 2 bases, 8 bases remained unmatched. The CDR3 extends over 16 amino acids. Germline V gives CDR1 SGHRS, CDR2 YFSETQ. Written as DNA, the CDR3 is TGCGCCAGCAGCGGGGCCGGGACAGGGGGTCCCTACGAGCAGTACTTC. Translating gives CASSGAGTGGPYEQYF.

The rearrangement links TRBV14 to TRBJ1-4, with a tentative D call TRBD1 (6 bases). With 0 bases removed from V and 4 bases from J, the gap between germline ends came to 12 bases. The CDR3 runs to 16 residues. In germline, CDR1 is SGHDN, CDR2 FVKESK. The CDR3 DNA sequence: TGTGCCAGCAGCCAAGATGAGGAACAGGGTAATGAAAAACTGTTTTTT. Translating it yields CASSQDEEQGNEKLFF.

A few counts support this clonotype. The rearrangement links TRBV30 to TRBJ2-1; 8 bases agree with TRBD2. CDR1 GTSNPN and CDR2 SVGIG come from the germline V gene (reference sequence). V was pared by 2 bases and J by 3 bases, with 3 bases of the junction left unmatched. The CDR3 sequence is 14 residues long. CDR3 sequence reads: CAWSRAGGYNEQFF. DNA of the CDR3: TGTGCCTGGAGTAGGGCGGGAGGCTACAATGAGCAGTTCTTC.

The V gene is TRBV6-6, the J gene TRBJ1-5, with 8 bases matching TRBD1. Looked up from germline, CDR1 is MNHNY and CDR2 is SVGAGI (reference sequence). The length of the CDR3 is 15 residues. The V and J ends lost 0 bases and 4 bases, in that order; junction bases with no gene match: 2. The DNA of the CDR3 is TGTGCCAGCAGTTACTCGGGACAGGTAAATCAGCCCCAGCATTTT. Amino acid sequence: CASSYSGQVNQPQHF.

This clonotype has a handful of counts. This chain uses TRBV4-2 with TRBJ2-7, with D unclear. Trimming shortened V by 0 bases and J by 2 bases, and 8 bases separated the two germline ends. The V gene's germline CDR1 is LGHNA and CDR2 YNFKEQ. The CDR3 extends over 14 amino acids. CDR3 protein: CASSQDRVAYEQYF. The CDR3 DNA sequence: TGTGCCAGCAGCCAAGACCGGGTTGCCTACGAGCAGTACTTC.

In this sample, this clonotype turned up a few times. The rearrangement uses TRBV20-1 and TRBJ1-2, with a weak D call TRBD1 (6 bases). Trimming pared 4 bases from V and 1 base from J, leaving 10 bases between. The CDR3 runs to 13 residues. Germline CDR1 is DFQATT and CDR2 is SNEGSKA (reference sequence). DNA for the CDR3: TGCAGTGCTACTTCCAGGGGTAACTATGGCTACACCTTC. Translation gives CSATSRGNYGYTF.

A remark on this clonotype: A much larger clone is a single base away; this may be a read error. The chain combines TRBV21-1 with TRBJ2-4; TRBD2, the table's D call, lacks a check against the DNA. The DNA matches TRBJ2-7 better at its end, which makes the J call doubtful. TRBV21-1 is marked as a pseudogene. CDR3 size: 16 residues. CDR3 in DNA: TGTGCCAGCGTGACGTTGCGGGACCTCCATATCTACGAGCAGTACTTC. Translating it yields CASVTLRDLHIYEQYF.

The genes are TRBV5-1 and TRBJ2-1; 15 nucleotides match TRBD2. The trim removed 4 bases at V and 3 bases at J, leaving 8 bases unmatched. There are 18 residues in the CDR3. CDR1 and CDR2 (germline): SGHRS, YFSETQ. The CDR3 DNA reads as TGCGCCAGCAGCCTAGGGACTAGCGGGAGGTCCTACTACAATGAGCAGTTCTTC. Protein: CASSLGTSGRSYYNEQFF.

CDR3 sequence reads: CASSTPGTAGYEQYF. CDR3 sequence (DNA): TGTGCCAGCAGCACGCCGGGGACAGCCGGCTACGAGCAGTACTTC. The V gene is TRBV7-6, the J gene TRBJ2-7; 7 positions match TRBD1. CDR3 length equals 15 residues. V lost 5 bases and J lost 3; bases outside the gene matches: 10. Germline loops: CDR1 SGHVS, CDR2 FNYEAQ.

This clonotype has just a few counts. The J gene is TRBJ1-2, the V gene TRBV5-5; a possible D gene is TRBD1 (6 bases). The CDR3 runs 15 residues. Germline V CDR1 and CDR2: SGHKS, YYEKEE (reference sequence). V was shortened by 6 bases and J by 2 bases, with 17 bases between the two germline ends. The CDR3 nucleotides read TGTGCCAGCATTCGTCCCCCAGGGGAAAACTATGGCTACACCTTC. Protein product: CASIRPPGENYGYTF.

On this clonotype: At one end, the junction sequence differs from germline, possibly due to a read error. CDR3 nucleotide sequence: TGCGCCAGCATACGAACCCGGGACGTCGCTGAAGCTTTCTTT. Its translation: CASIRTRDVAEAFF. The chain recombines TRBV2 with TRBJ1-1, with D possibly TRBD1 on 5 matching bases. Germline V lookup: CDR1 SNHLY, CDR2 FYNNEI. This CDR3 has 14 residues.

The V gene is TRBV20-1, the J gene TRBJ2-5; 9 bases fit TRBD2. Germline lookup yields CDR1 DFQATT and CDR2 SNEGSKA (reference sequence). The CDR3 runs to 14 residues. V lost 4 bases and J lost 5; bases outside the gene matches: 8. The CDR3 sequence is CSATRAGGTETQYF. The CDR3 DNA reads TGCAGTGCTACACGAGCGGGAGGTACGGAGACCCAGTACTTC.

The V gene is TRBV4-2, the J gene TRBJ2-1, with D possibly matching TRBD2 (5 bases). Trimming stripped 0 bases from V and 4 bases from J, with 10 bases between. This CDR3 is built from 15 residues. Germline V gene lookup returns CDR1 LGHNA and CDR2 YNFKEQ. The CDR3 here is CASSQDRLAYNEQFF. The CDR3 region has the DNA TGTGCCAGCAGCCAAGATAGGCTAGCTTACAATGAGCAGTTCTTC.

As concerns this clonotype: A read error may be the cause here, since a much bigger clone is one base away. This chain connects TRBV6-6 to TRBJ2-1; the D gene is possibly TRBD1 (7 bases). This CDR3 contains 15 residues. The germline V gene has CDR1 MNHNY and CDR2 SVGAGI (reference sequence). Deletions cut 6 bases from V and 0 bases from J, with 12 bases between. CDR3 sequence (DNA): TGTGCCAGCAGGTCTCAGGGGGGCTCCTACAATGAGCAGTTCTTC. It encodes CASRSQGGSYNEQFF.

This clonotype was counted many times. V gene TRBV29-1 combines with J gene TRBJ2-7; 7 nucleotides agree with TRBD1. The ends lost 1 base at V and 1 base at J; junction bases unmatched: 4. Germline loops: CDR1 SQVTM, CDR2 ANQGSEA. The CDR3 has 14 amino acids. In DNA, the CDR3 is TGCAGCGTTGAAGTGCCGGGACAGTCCTACGAGCAGTACTTC. Protein sequence: CSVEVPGQSYEQYF.

This clonotype showed up many times. The chain recombines TRBV29-1 with TRBJ2-1; the D gene could be TRBD1 or TRBD2 (6 bases each). Between the trimmed V and J ends, which lost 5 bases and 0 bases, there was a span of 11 bases. Per germline, CDR1 SQVTM and CDR2 ANQGSEA. This CDR3 is built from 14 residues. This chain's CDR3 is CSVLRGVSYNEQFF. The CDR3 bases are TGCAGCGTTCTAAGGGGGGTCTCCTACAATGAGCAGTTCTTC.

This clonotype was counted only a few times. This chain joins TRBV10-2 and TRBJ2-3, with TRBD1 as a possible D gene (5 bases). CDR3 length: 13 residues. V was shortened by 7 bases and J by 3 bases, with 11 bases between the two germline ends. Germline CDR1 and CDR2: WSHSY and SAAADI. CDR3 in amino acids: CASIDQGTDTQYF. CDR3 DNA sequence: TGCGCCAGCATAGATCAGGGTACAGATACGCAGTATTTT.

The V and J genes are TRBV20-1 and TRBJ2-1, with 8 positions matching TRBD2. Germline CDR1 DFQATT, CDR2 SNEGSKA (reference sequence). J lost 0 bases, V lost 6 bases, and 10 bases had no gene match. The CDR3 spans 16 residues. For the CDR3, the DNA is TGCAGTGCCGATGGCGTAGCGGGGAGCTCCTACAATGAGCAGTTCTTC. Protein product: CSADGVAGSSYNEQFF.

This clonotype has a single count. The rearrangement uses TRBV7-2 and TRBJ2-1, with 7 bases identical to TRBD2. The J segment lost 6 bases and the V segment lost 2 bases, leaving 16 bases of the junction unmatched. Germline V gene sequence: CDR1 SGHTA, CDR2 FQGNSA. The CDR3 loop spans 18 amino acids. CDR3 sequence reads: CASSLIKWEGIDINEQFF. CDR3 nucleotide sequence: TGTGCCAGCAGCTTAATCAAGTGGGAGGGTATAGATATCAATGAGCAGTTCTTC.

This sequence joins TRBV7-9 and TRBJ2-1; 7 nucleotides line up with TRBD2. The germline V gene has CDR1 SEHNR and CDR2 FQNEAQ (reference sequence). The CDR3 covers 17 residues. J lost 5 bases, V lost 3 bases, and 13 bases had no gene match. The CDR3 nucleotides read TGTGCCAGCAGCTTCCTTAGGTCACTAGCGTCAAACAATGAGCAGTTCTTC. This encodes CASSFLRSLASNNEQFF. Complete variable domain (other parts from reference TRBV7-9 and TRBJ2-1): DTGVSQNPRHKITKRGQNVTFRCDPISEHNRLYWYRQTLGQGPEFLTYFQNEAQLEKSRLLSDRFSAERPKGSFSTLEIQRTEQGDSAMYLCASSFLRSLASNNEQFFGPGTRLTVL.

This clonotype was found a few times. The chain uses TRBV12-3 or TRBV12-4 and TRBJ1-6; no reliable D call. The V and J ends lost 7 bases and 9 bases respectively, with 19 bases between them. The CDR3 totals 15 residues. CDR3 nucleotides: TGTGCCAGCACCGGGAGCGCAGATTACGCTTCACCCCTCCACTTT. Translating it yields CASTGSADYASPLHF.

This clonotype has at least ten counts. The gene calls are TRBV12-3 or TRBV12-4 and TRBJ2-7; a possible D gene is TRBD2 (5 bases). The CDR3 extends over 17 amino acids. V was trimmed by 7 bases and J by 6 bases, leaving 28 bases between them. CDR3 residues: CASIPEVVGSRRGEQYF. The CDR3 DNA is TGTGCCAGCATCCCTGAAGTTGTTGGCTCACGTCGGGGCGAGCAGTACTTC.

This clonotype was observed a handful of times. V gene TRBV18 combines with J gene TRBJ2-5, with 8 bases aligning to TRBD1. Germline values: CDR1 KGHSH, CDR2 LQKENI. The J segment lost 5 bases and the V segment lost 0 bases, leaving 5 bases of the junction unmatched. This CDR3 has 15 amino acids. CDR3 region: CASSPPTTGVETQYF. The CDR3 DNA is TGTGCCAGCTCACCACCGACGACAGGGGTGGAGACCCAGTACTTC.

This chain joins TRBV4-3 and TRBJ1-1, with D hard to call. The CDR3 is 15 residues long. The V and J ends lost 1 base and 4 bases respectively, with 13 bases between them. The germline V gene encodes CDR1 LGHNA and CDR2 YSLEER. CDR3 coding DNA: TGCGCCAGCAGCCAAGGAGAGGCGTTGGGCACTGAAGCTTTCTTT. The encoded protein is CASSQGEALGTEAFF.

This clonotype appeared a few times. This chain joins TRBV10-2 and TRBJ1-1; 8 bases are a match to TRBD1. The CDR3 is made up of 17 amino acids. The V and J ends lost 3 bases and 2 bases, in that order; junction bases with no gene match: 11. The germline V gene has CDR1 WSHSY and CDR2 SAAADI. Here the CDR3 reads CASSETGGTEANTEAFF. The CDR3 bases are TGCGCCAGCAGTGAAACAGGGGGGACTGAAGCAAACACTGAAGCTTTCTTT.

This clonotype occurred a few times. This rearrangement joins TRBV4-2 to TRBJ2-7; 10 bases are shared with TRBD2. This CDR3 comprises 16 residues. Germline V gives CDR1 LGHNA, CDR2 YNFKEQ. V trimming: 4 bases; J trimming: 0 bases; junction bases outside the gene matches: 6. In nucleotides, the CDR3 is TGTGCCAGCAGCCCCTCTACTAGCGGGATCTCCTACGAGCAGTACTTC. This codes for CASSPSTSGISYEQYF.

Notes on this clonotype: The junction departs from germline at one end; a sequencing error may be responsible. The J gene is TRBJ2-3, the V gene TRBV14, with D tentatively TRBD1 (6 bases). Germline V gene sequence: CDR1 SGHDN, CDR2 FVKESK. The CDR3 totals 13 residues. CDR3 in amino acids: CASALQGTDAQYF. The CDR3 nucleotides are TGTGCCAGCGCCCTACAGGGCACAGATGCGCAGTATTTT. Drawing the rest from reference TRBV14 and TRBJ2-3, the complete variable domain is EAGVTQFPSHSVIEKGQTVTLRCDPISGHDNLYWYRRVMGKEIKFLLHFVKESKQDESGMPNNRFLAERTGGTYSTLKVQPAELEDSGVYFCASALQGTDAQYFGPGTRLTVL.